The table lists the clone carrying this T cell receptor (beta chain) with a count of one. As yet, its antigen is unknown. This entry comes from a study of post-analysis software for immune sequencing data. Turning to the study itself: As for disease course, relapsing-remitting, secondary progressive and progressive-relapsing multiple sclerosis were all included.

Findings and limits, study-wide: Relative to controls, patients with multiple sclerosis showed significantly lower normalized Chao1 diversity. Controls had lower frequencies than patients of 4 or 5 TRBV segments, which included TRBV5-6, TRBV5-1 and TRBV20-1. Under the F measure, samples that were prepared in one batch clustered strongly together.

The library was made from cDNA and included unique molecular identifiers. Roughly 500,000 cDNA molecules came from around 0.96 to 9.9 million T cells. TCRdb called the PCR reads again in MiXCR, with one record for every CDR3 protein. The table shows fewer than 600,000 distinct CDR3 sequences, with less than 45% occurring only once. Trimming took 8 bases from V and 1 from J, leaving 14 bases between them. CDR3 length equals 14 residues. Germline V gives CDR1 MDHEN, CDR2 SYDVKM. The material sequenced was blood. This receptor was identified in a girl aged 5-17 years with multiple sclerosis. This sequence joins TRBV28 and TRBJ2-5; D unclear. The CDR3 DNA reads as TGTGCCAGCCAGACTCGGGCAGCCCAAGAGACCCAGTACTTC. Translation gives CASQTRAAQETQYF.